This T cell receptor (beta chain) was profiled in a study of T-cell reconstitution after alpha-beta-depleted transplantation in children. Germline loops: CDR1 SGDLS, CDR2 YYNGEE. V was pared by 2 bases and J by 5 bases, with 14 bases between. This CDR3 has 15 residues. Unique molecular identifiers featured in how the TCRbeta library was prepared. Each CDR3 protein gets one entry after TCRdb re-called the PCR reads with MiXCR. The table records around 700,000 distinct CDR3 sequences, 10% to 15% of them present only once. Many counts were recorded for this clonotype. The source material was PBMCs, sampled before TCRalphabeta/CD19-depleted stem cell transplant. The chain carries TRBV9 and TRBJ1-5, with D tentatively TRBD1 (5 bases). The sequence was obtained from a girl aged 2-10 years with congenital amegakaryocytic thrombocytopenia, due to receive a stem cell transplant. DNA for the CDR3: TGTGCCAGCAGCGTGAGCGGGACCTTGCATCAGCCCCAGCATTTT. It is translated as CASSVSGTLHQPQHF.